The present entry profiles one T cell receptor (beta chain) with its context. This record belongs to a study of blood T cell repertoires in COVID-19. Looking at the study overall: COVID-19 samples, acute and convalescent, were from the United States, Italy and Spain. Sample material is recorded as cDNA or gDNA derived from T cells, B-cell-depleted T cells, or PBMCs.

Each participant's cohort was designated according to participant-reported clinical history. Per the authors' pipeline: How many nucleated cells were present was estimated from reference gene primer amplification. This table comes from immunoSEQ multiplex PCR, and its TCRdb copy is limited to in-frame clones, with some not included. V and J calls and clone size are as listed in that table; D and trimming were resolved from the DNA. The profile shows more than 110,000 clones, approximately 84% of them singletons. CDR1 is SGHNT and CDR2 is YENEEA in the germline V gene. The V end lost 2 bases, the J end lost 6 bases, and 11 bases lay between the germline ends. The CDR3 totals 14 residues.

Sequencing was performed on PBMCs or T cells enriched from blood (not recorded which). The chain links TRBV11-3 to TRBJ2-1; the D gene is possibly TRBD2 (5 bases). This receptor was identified in a woman between 18 and 29 years old who had been exposed to COVID-19. The CDR3, as DNA: TGTGCCAGCAGCTTAACTAGTGGGTCCAATGAGCAGTTCTTC. This sequence encodes CASSLTSGSNEQFF.